The 17 T cell receptor beta chains below come from one sample, sequenced in a study of blood T cell repertoires in COVID-19. TCRdb's copy holds only in-frame clones and misses some; the assay was immunoSEQ multiplex PCR. This table holds 200,000 to 250,000 clones, 83% found once. Sequenced sample: peripheral blood. All receptors come from a woman in her thirties with COVID-19, enrolled during active disease.

The chain is built from TRBV6-5 and TRBJ1-2; D call uncertain. The germline gives CDR1 MNHEY, CDR2 SVGAGI. CDR3 length: 12 residues. The ends were cut back, 8 bases at V and 4 bases at J, with 11 bases in the middle. CDR3 coding DNA: TGTGCCAGCTCCACTGTACCCTATGGCTACACCTTC. It encodes CASSTVPYGYTF.

The J gene is TRBJ1-2, the V gene TRBV5-1, with 7 bases fitting TRBD1. The CDR3 covers 17 residues. The ends lost 5 bases at V and 1 base at J; junction bases unmatched: 14. CDR1 and CDR2 from the germline V gene are SGHRS and YFSETQ. CDR3 loop: CASRAERGTAFNYGYTF. DNA of the CDR3: TGCGCCAGCAGGGCTGAACGCGGGACAGCTTTTAACTATGGCTACACCTTC.

J is TRBJ2-5 and V is TRBV5-1; 12 positions agree with TRBD1. This CDR3 is built from 14 residues. Germline trimming cut 4 bases from V and 6 bases from J; bases unmatched to any gene: 4. CDR1 SGHRS and CDR2 YFSETQ come from the germline V gene. For the CDR3, the DNA is TGCGCCAGCAGCCCGGGGACAGGGGGCCAGACCCAGTACTTC. Protein product: CASSPGTGGQTQYF.

This clone was found once. V is TRBV24-1 and J is TRBJ2-3, with 8 bases fitting TRBD1. This CDR3 comprises 15 residues. Germline values: CDR1 KGHDR, CDR2 SFDVKD. V gave up 6 bases and J gave up 4 bases; unmatched junction bases: 8. CDR3 in amino acids: CATSPGQGYPDTQYF. CDR3 sequence (DNA): TGTGCCACCAGTCCTGGACAGGGTTACCCAGATACGCAGTATTTT.

The count of this clone is one. The V gene is TRBV6-4, the J gene TRBJ2-3; 10 bases align to TRBD2. Germline V gene sequence: CDR1 MRHNA, CDR2 SNTAGT. J gave up 6 bases and V 8 bases, and 11 bases lay outside the gene matches. The CDR3 is 15 residues long. DNA of the CDR3: TGTGCCAGCCCCGAAAAGCGGGAGGGCCTGGATACGCAGTATTTT. It yields the protein CASPEKREGLDTQYF.

The chain carries TRBV12-3 or TRBV12-4 and TRBJ2-1, with D possibly matching TRBD2 (6 bases). The CDR3 runs 13 residues. Between the trimmed V and J ends, which lost 6 bases and 9 bases, there was a span of 15 bases. CDR3 in amino acids: CASSWDLLGEQFF. The CDR3 bases are TGTGCCAGCAGCTGGGACTTACTTGGTGAGCAGTTCTTC.

The chain has TRBV7-9 and TRBJ1-2, with D perhaps matching TRBD1 (6 bases). CDR3 length equals 15 residues. V lost 5 bases and J 4 bases, leaving 17 bases between the germline ends. The germline V gene has CDR1 SEHNR and CDR2 FQNEAQ (reference sequence). DNA of the CDR3: TGTGCCAGCAGCCCCCCTTGGGACACCTCCTATGGCTACACCTTC. Amino acid sequence: CASSPPWDTSYGYTF.

The V and J genes are TRBV5-1 and TRBJ2-5; D possibly corresponds to TRBD1 (5 bases). This CDR3 is built from 12 residues. Germline V gene sequence: CDR1 SGHRS, CDR2 YFSETQ. Trimming pared 9 bases from V and 5 bases from J, leaving 14 bases between. CDR3 region: CATKDTAETQYF. The CDR3 DNA sequence: TGCGCCACCAAGGACACAGCCGAGACCCAGTACTTC.

The V and J genes are TRBV19 and TRBJ2-7, with 8 bases fitting TRBD2. The CDR3 spans 14 residues. Germline lookup yields CDR1 LNHDA and CDR2 SQIVND (reference sequence). Trimming took 7 bases from V and 5 from J; bases not matched to a gene: 10. For the CDR3, the DNA is TGTGCCAGTAAGTTGGCGGGGGGCAGGGACGAGCAGTACTTC. Its protein product is CASKLAGGRDEQYF.

V is TRBV6-5 and J is TRBJ1-1; 9 nucleotides match TRBD1. Germline CDR1 and CDR2: MNHEY and SVGAGI. The CDR3 is made up of 14 amino acids. V was clipped by 0 bases and J by 10 bases; unmatched bases: 6. The DNA of the CDR3 is TGTGCCAGCAGTTACTCACAGGGGGCGGGGGGAGCTTTCTTT. It encodes CASSYSQGAGGAFF.

CDR3 sequence (DNA): TGTGCCAGCAGCCCGACATCTACGGAGGCTAACTATGGCTACACCTTC. This translates into CASSPTSTEANYGYTF. This rearrangement joins TRBV7-3 to TRBJ1-2; D ambiguous. The CDR3 spans 16 residues. V was trimmed by 5 bases and J by 0 bases, leaving 16 bases between them. From germline, CDR1 is SGHTA and CDR2 FQGTGA.

The J gene is TRBJ2-7, the V gene TRBV4-3; maybe TRBD1 (5 bases). Trimming took 4 bases from V and 5 from J, leaving 18 bases between them. Germline CDR1 and CDR2: LGHNA and YSLEER. This CDR3 spans 15 amino acids. The CDR3 coding sequence is TGCGCCAGCAGCCGAGACGGGCAGGGTTTCAACGAGCAGTACTTC. This sequence encodes CASSRDGQGFNEQYF.

The chain recombines TRBV25-1 with TRBJ1-3; D might be TRBD1 (5 bases). This CDR3 contains 15 residues. Germline CDR1 is MGHDK and CDR2 is SYGVNS. The V end was cut by 1 base, the J end by 2 bases, with 9 bases between. The CDR3 DNA reads as TGTGCCAGCAGTGAATCGCAGGGTCCTGGAAACACCATATATTTT. Residues: CASSESQGPGNTIYF.

This clone showed up just once. This sequence joins TRBV28 and TRBJ1-5; possible D gene TRBD1, 6 bases. From germline, CDR1 is MDHEN and CDR2 SYDVKM. V gave up 1 base and J gave up 2 bases, with 12 bases separating them. CDR3 length equals 16 residues. The CDR3 DNA reads TGTGCCAGCAGTTTATCAGGGGAAGGTGGCAATCAGCCCCAGCATTTT. Amino acid sequence: CASSLSGEGGNQPQHF.

J is TRBJ2-2 and V is TRBV19; unclear D gene. The germline CDR1 and CDR2 sequences are LNHDA and SQIVND (reference sequence). The CDR3 has 14 residues. V was pared by 4 bases and J by 3 bases, with 9 bases between. This CDR3 reads CASSTRSYTGELFF. CDR3 in DNA: TGTGCCAGTAGTACCAGGTCCTACACCGGGGAGCTGTTTTTT.

V gene TRBV27 combines with J gene TRBJ2-3; 7 nucleotides align to TRBD1. This CDR3 contains 14 residues. Per germline, CDR1 MNHEY and CDR2 SMNVEV (reference sequence). V was clipped by 6 bases and J by 1 base; unmatched bases: 4. CDR3 sequence (DNA): TGTGCCAGCAGCTGGGGGACAGGCACAGATACGCAGTATTTT. It yields the protein CASSWGTGTDTQYF.

This chain uses TRBV6-2 or TRBV6-3 with TRBJ1-5, with D maybe TRBD1 (6 bases). From germline, CDR1 is MNHEY and CDR2 SVGEGT. Deletions cut 4 bases from V and 7 bases from J, with 14 bases between. The CDR3 is made up of 14 amino acids. DNA for the CDR3: TGTGCCAGCAGTTTTAGGACAGACCCCCAGCCCCAGCATTTT. Translated, it gives CASSFRTDPQPQHF.